The 17 T cell receptor beta chains below come from one sample, sequenced in a study of CD8 T cells in Susac syndrome. The RNA input was about 0.45 to 1 ug, and it was reverse transcribed with random hexamers. MiXCR, applied by TCRdb to the immunoSEQ multiplex PCR reads, yields one record per CDR3 protein. The sample holds some 120,000 distinct CDR3 sequences, approximately 90% seen once. What was sequenced was CD8+ T cells from PBMCs. These receptors were collected from a human donor in good health.

The CDR3 DNA reads as TGTGCCAGCGCCTTGGGAGCGGGGGTACACCGGGAGCTGTTTTTT. It yields the protein CASALGAGVHRELFF. V usage is TRBV7-9 and J usage is TRBJ2-2; 8 bases are a match to TRBD2. V was clipped by 8 bases and J by 9 bases; unmatched bases: 14. The CDR3 contains 15 residues. Germline lookup yields CDR1 SEHNR and CDR2 FQNEAQ (reference sequence).

The chain is built from TRBV2 and TRBJ1-2, with TRBD1 matching over 9 bases. The germline gives CDR1 SNHLY, CDR2 FYNNEI. The V and J ends lost 7 bases and 8 bases, in that order; junction bases with no gene match: 11. CDR3 length: 14 residues. In DNA, the CDR3 is TGTGCCAGCACAGGGGGACAGGGAACGAGAGGCTACACCTTC. Residues: CASTGGQGTRGYTF.

The chain combines TRBV4-3 with TRBJ1-2, with D possibly being TRBD1 (5 bases). The V end lost 4 bases, the J end lost 0 bases, and 12 bases lay between the germline ends. The CDR3 has 15 residues. CDR1 LGHNA and CDR2 YSLEER come from the germline V gene. CDR3 amino acids: CASSRARGTNYGYTF. In nucleotides, the CDR3 is TGCGCCAGCAGCCGGGCACGGGGGACTAACTATGGCTACACCTTC.

This chain connects TRBV11-2 to TRBJ2-1; 9 bases match TRBD2. CDR1 and CDR2 (germline): SGHAT, FQNNGV. V trimming: 4 bases; J trimming: 3 bases; junction bases outside the gene matches: 7. This CDR3 is 16 amino acids long. The CDR3 DNA sequence: TGTGCCAGCAGCTCGCGGACTAGCGTGATCTACAATGAGCAGTTCTTC. As protein: CASSSRTSVIYNEQFF.

The chain joins TRBV29-1 to TRBJ1-2, with D possibly matching TRBD1 (6 bases). Trimming removed 1 base from V and 8 bases from J, with 17 bases in between. The CDR3 contains 14 residues. CDR1 is SQVTM, CDR2 ANQGSEA, per germline. The CDR3 protein is CSVEVPQGMWGYTF. For the CDR3, the DNA is TGCAGCGTTGAAGTCCCTCAGGGGATGTGGGGCTACACCTTC.

The DNA of the CDR3 is TGTGCCACCAGGAGGAGCACGGCAGAGCGAGATACGCAGTATTTT. It translates to CATRRSTAERDTQYF. The V and J genes are TRBV15 and TRBJ2-3; no definite D call. In germline, CDR1 is LNHNV, CDR2 YYDKDF (reference sequence). This CDR3 is built from 15 residues. V was clipped by 6 bases and J by 5 bases, with 18 bases between them.

The V call is TRBV19, the J call TRBJ2-1; 8 bases are shared with TRBD2. Trimming removed 1 base from V and 10 bases from J; junction bases left unmatched: 3. Germline-derived CDR1 and CDR2 are LNHDA and SQIVND (reference sequence). This CDR3 has 13 amino acids. The CDR3 DNA is TGTGCCAGTAGTATAGCGGGAGGGGACGAGCAGTTCTTC. Encoded protein: CASSIAGGDEQFF.

V gene TRBV20-1 combines with J gene TRBJ2-7; D possibly uses TRBD1 or TRBD2 (6 bases each). Per germline, CDR1 DFQATT and CDR2 SNEGSKA (reference sequence). Between the trimmed V and J ends, which lost 1 base and 4 bases, there was a span of 20 bases. This CDR3 is 16 amino acids long. The CDR3 bases are TGCAGTGCTAGAGGTCCCGGGGGCGTGACCTTTTACGAGCAGTACTTC. Protein sequence: CSARGPGGVTFYEQYF.

This sequence joins TRBV5-1 and TRBJ1-1; D unclear. V was shortened by 4 bases and J by 7 bases, with 29 bases between the two germline ends. This CDR3 has 18 amino acids. Germline values: CDR1 SGHRS, CDR2 YFSETQ. CDR3 amino acids: CASSPVLSLSKAGGEAFF. CDR3 nucleotides: TGCGCCAGCAGCCCGGTCCTTTCATTGTCGAAGGCCGGAGGTGAAGCTTTCTTT.

V usage is TRBV20-1 and J usage is TRBJ1-2; 7 bases are a match to TRBD1. This CDR3 is built from 13 residues. The J segment lost 8 bases and the V segment lost 2 bases, leaving 8 bases of the junction unmatched. The germline gives CDR1 DFQATT, CDR2 SNEGSKA (reference sequence). This chain's CDR3 is CSARSSGGGGYTF. In DNA form, the CDR3 reads TGCAGTGCTAGATCTTCAGGGGGTGGAGGCTACACCTTC.

The chain combines TRBV7-3 with TRBJ2-3, with TRBD2 identical over 9 bases. The CDR3 is 16 amino acids. Trimming at V came to 2 bases and at J to 0 bases, leaving 3 bases not matched to a gene. Germline loops: CDR1 SGHTA, CDR2 FQGTGA. This chain's CDR3 is CASSLQAGGSTDTQYF. CDR3 bases: TGTGCCAGCAGCTTACAAGCGGGGGGAAGCACAGATACGCAGTATTTT.

The chain carries TRBV4-3 and TRBJ1-3; D is unclear. From germline, CDR1 is LGHNA and CDR2 YSLEER. V lost 0 bases, J lost 0 bases, and 15 bases lay in between. The CDR3 is made up of 18 amino acids. CDR3 DNA: TGCGCCAGCAGCCAAGATGGAATGGACGGGAGCTCTGGAAACACCATATATTTT. It is translated as CASSQDGMDGSSGNTIYF.

J is TRBJ1-2 and V is TRBV3-1, with D maybe TRBD1 (5 bases). V was shortened by 1 base and J by 7 bases, with 16 bases between the two germline ends. The germline CDR1 and CDR2 sequences are LGHDT and YNNKEL (reference sequence). The CDR3 totals 15 residues. This CDR3 is CASSQVPGSEVGYTF. DNA of the CDR3: TGTGCCAGCAGCCAAGTCCCAGGGTCTGAGGTTGGCTACACCTTC.

The chain has TRBV4-3 and TRBJ2-1; 11 bases match TRBD2. CDR1 and CDR2 from the germline V gene are LGHNA and YSLEER. The CDR3 has 16 amino acids. J lost 5 bases, V lost 0 bases, and 3 bases had no gene match. The CDR3 protein is CASSQDRLAGNNEQFF. The CDR3 nucleotides read TGCGCCAGCAGCCAAGATAGACTAGCGGGAAACAATGAGCAGTTCTTC.

This chain joins TRBV19 and TRBJ2-1, with 12 bases identical to TRBD2. The CDR3 runs 15 residues. Germline V gene sequence: CDR1 LNHDA, CDR2 SQIVND (reference sequence). V shed 6 bases and J 6 bases; nucleotides not matched to a gene: 6. CDR3 coding DNA: TGTGCCAGTAGAAAGACTAGCGGGAGCAGCAATGAGCAGTTCTTC. This translates into CASRKTSGSSNEQFF.

V is TRBV14 and J is TRBJ2-7; TRBD1 matches 7 bases. The CDR3 is 15 residues long. Germline CDR1 SGHDN, CDR2 FVKESK. Trimming cost V 1 base and J 2 bases; bases outside gene matches: 5. The CDR3 region has the DNA TGTGCCAGCAGCCAAGGACAGGGTGGCGCCTACGAGCAGTACTTC. It yields the protein CASSQGQGGAYEQYF.

The chain carries TRBV2 and TRBJ2-2, with D possibly matching TRBD1 (5 bases). V shed 0 bases and J shed 7 bases, with 9 bases lying between them. Germline CDR1 reads SNHLY; CDR2 reads FYNNEI. CDR3 length: 14 residues. In DNA form, the CDR3 reads TGTGCCAGCAGTGAAGCCCGACAGAACGGGGAGCTGTTTTTT. Amino acids: CASSEARQNGELFF.